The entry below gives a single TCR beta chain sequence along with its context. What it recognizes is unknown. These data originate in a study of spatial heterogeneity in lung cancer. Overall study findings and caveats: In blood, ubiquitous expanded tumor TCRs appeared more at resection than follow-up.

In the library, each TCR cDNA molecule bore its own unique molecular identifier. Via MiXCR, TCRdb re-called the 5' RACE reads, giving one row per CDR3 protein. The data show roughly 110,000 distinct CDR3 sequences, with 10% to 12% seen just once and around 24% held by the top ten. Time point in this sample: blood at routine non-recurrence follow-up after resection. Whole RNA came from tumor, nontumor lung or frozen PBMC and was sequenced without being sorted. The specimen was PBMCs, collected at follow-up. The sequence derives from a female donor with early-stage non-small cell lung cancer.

In DNA, the CDR3 is TGTGCCAGCAGTTTTGGAGTAGAGACTGAAGCTTTCTTT. This translates into CASSFGVETEAFF. The chain links TRBV28 to TRBJ1-1; the D is unclear. Deletions cut 3 bases from V and 5 bases from J, with 10 bases between. CDR1 is MDHEN and CDR2 is SYDVKM in the germline V gene. The CDR3 runs to 13 residues.